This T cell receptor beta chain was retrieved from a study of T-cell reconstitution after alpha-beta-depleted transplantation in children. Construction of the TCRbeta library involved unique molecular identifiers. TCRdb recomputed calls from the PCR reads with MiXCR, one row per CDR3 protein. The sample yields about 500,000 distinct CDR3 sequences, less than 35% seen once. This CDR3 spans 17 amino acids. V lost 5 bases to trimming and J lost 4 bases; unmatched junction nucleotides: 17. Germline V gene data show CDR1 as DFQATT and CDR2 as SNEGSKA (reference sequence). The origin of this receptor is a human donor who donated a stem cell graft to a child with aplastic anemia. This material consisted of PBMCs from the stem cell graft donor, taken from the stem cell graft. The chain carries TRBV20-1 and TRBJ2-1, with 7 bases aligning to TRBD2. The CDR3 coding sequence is TGCAGTGCTGCCGGGACTACAATTGACGGGGCATACAATGAGCAGTTCTTC. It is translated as CSAAGTTIDGAYNEQFF.